One sample yielded the 29 T cell receptor beta chains listed below, sequenced in a study of blood T cell repertoires in COVID-19. Method: immunoSEQ multiplex PCR; TCRdb's copy keeps in-frame clones and lacks some. The sample includes about 210,000 clones, 65% to 90% of them seen just once. The sample comprised PBMCs or T cells enriched from blood (not recorded which). The receptors originated from a woman in her fifties or sixties with acute COVID-19.

There are a few counts of this clone. The V gene is TRBV28, the J gene TRBJ1-1; 8 nucleotides align to TRBD1. This CDR3 is 15 amino acids long. CDR1 MDHEN and CDR2 SYDVKM come from the germline V gene. The V gene end was trimmed by 5 bases and the J gene end by 3 bases; junction bases not matched to a gene: 8. The CDR3: CASSPRTGRYTEAFF. In nucleotides, the CDR3 is TGTGCCAGCAGTCCCCGGACAGGGAGGTACACTGAAGCTTTCTTT.

The sample holds one count of this clone. The chain uses TRBV7-8 and TRBJ1-5, with 8 nucleotides matching TRBD1. The junction had 5 bases not matched to a gene; V was cut back by 5 bases and J by 2 bases. Germline CDR1 reads SGHVS; CDR2 reads FQNEAQ. The CDR3 length is 15 residues. CDR3 sequence (DNA): TGTGCCAGCAGCGCCCCGACAGGGGGCAATCAGCCCCAGCATTTT. This translates into CASSAPTGGNQPQHF.

V and J are TRBV7-9 and TRBJ1-5; 9 nucleotides agree with TRBD1. The CDR3 spans 15 residues. V shed 5 bases and J 5 bases; nucleotides not matched to a gene: 7. Germline CDR1 is SEHNR and CDR2 is FQNEAQ (reference sequence). The chain's CDR3 is CASSKNGQGYQPQHF. CDR3 in DNA: TGTGCCAGCAGCAAGAACGGACAGGGGTATCAGCCCCAGCATTTT.

This rearrangement joins TRBV28 to TRBJ2-1; maybe TRBD2 (6 bases). The CDR3 runs 15 residues. Germline CDR1 is MDHEN and CDR2 is SYDVKM. V shed 7 bases and J shed 0 bases, with 13 bases lying between them. DNA of the CDR3: TGTGCCAGCAAAATGGCCGGGAGCTCCTACAATGAGCAGTTCTTC. Its protein product is CASKMAGSSYNEQFF. Looking up the rest from reference TRBV28 and TRBJ2-1 gives the full variable domain: DVKVTQSSRYLVKRTGEKVFLECVQDMDHENMFWYRQDPGLGLRLIYFSYDVKMKEKGDIPEGYSVSREKKERFSLILESASTNQTSMYLCASKMAGSSYNEQFFGPGTRLTVL.

V is TRBV5-1 and J is TRBJ2-7; tentatively, D is TRBD2 (6 bases). The CDR3 length is 13 residues. V was cut by 4 bases and J by 7 bases, with 15 bases left in between. CDR1 SGHRS and CDR2 YFSETQ come from the germline V gene. CDR3 DNA sequence: TGCGCCAGCAGCCTTGGGACTCTAGAGGAGCAGTACTTC. As protein: CASSLGTLEEQYF. Full variable domain (outside the CDR3, taken from reference TRBV5-1 and TRBJ2-7): KAGVTQTPRYLIKTRGQQVTLSCSPISGHRSVSWYQQTPGQGLQFLFEYFSETQRNKGNFPGRFSGRQFSNSRSEMNVSTLELGDSALYLCASSLGTLEEQYFGPGTRLTVT.

V and J are TRBV11-1 and TRBJ1-1, with D tentatively TRBD1 (5 bases). The CDR3 consists of 14 residues. The germline V and J ends were trimmed by 3 bases and 5 bases, with 13 bases remaining between them. Looked up from germline, CDR1 is SGHAT and CDR2 is FQDESV (reference sequence). CDR3: CASSLMPRGTEAFF. The CDR3 coding sequence is TGTGCCAGCAGCTTGATGCCTCGGGGGACTGAAGCTTTCTTT.

The genes are TRBV29-1 and TRBJ2-7; 10 bases agree with TRBD2. Looked up from germline, CDR1 is SQVTM and CDR2 is ANQGSEA. The CDR3 sequence is 17 residues long. The trim removed 0 bases at V and 4 bases at J, leaving 12 bases unmatched. The CDR3 is CSVEDALAGVNNYEQYF. CDR3 nucleotides: TGCAGCGTTGAAGATGCCCTAGCGGGAGTCAATAATTACGAGCAGTACTTC.

The chain combines TRBV7-2 with TRBJ2-5; the D gene is possibly TRBD2 (5 bases). Between the trimmed V and J ends, which lost 3 bases and 4 bases, there was a span of 12 bases. The CDR3 sequence is 14 residues long. Germline V lookup: CDR1 SGHTA, CDR2 FQGNSA. The CDR3 protein is CASSFSGGRETQYF. CDR3 coding DNA: TGTGCCAGCAGCTTTTCCGGCGGGCGAGAGACCCAGTACTTC. The entire variable domain, with the rest obtained from reference TRBV7-2 and TRBJ2-5, is as follows: GAGVSQSPSNKVTEKGKDVELRCDPISGHTALYWYRQSLGQGLEFLIYFQGNSAPDKSGLPSDRFSAERTGGSVSTLTIQRTQQEDSAVYLCASSFSGGRETQYFGPGTRLLVL.

The chain combines TRBV2 with TRBJ1-6, with D maybe TRBD1 (5 bases). Germline values: CDR1 SNHLY, CDR2 FYNNEI. V dropped 4 bases and J dropped 7 bases, with 14 bases sitting between them. The CDR3 is 15 amino acids. CDR3 loop: CASSGPSGVNSPLHF. CDR3 DNA sequence: TGTGCCAGCAGTGGGCCCTCGGGGGTAAATTCACCCCTCCACTTT.

The chain employs TRBV4-3 and TRBJ1-3; no firm D call. Germline values: CDR1 LGHNA, CDR2 YSLEER. The V gene lost 0 bases and the J gene lost 0 bases, with 9 bases spanning the gap. This CDR3 has 16 amino acids. CDR3: CASSQEPGLSGNTIYF. The DNA for the CDR3 is TGCGCCAGCAGCCAAGAACCGGGTCTCTCTGGAAACACCATATATTTT.

This chain connects TRBV5-8 to TRBJ1-4; 7 positions match TRBD1. V gave up 0 bases and J gave up 8 bases; unmatched junction bases: 7. Looked up from germline, CDR1 is SGHTS and CDR2 is YDEGEE. The CDR3 loop spans 15 amino acids. The CDR3 DNA follows: TGTGCCAGCAGCTTGGAAGGACAGGTACTCGAAAAACTGTTTTTT. Protein: CASSLEGQVLEKLFF.

J is TRBJ1-6 and V is TRBV11-2, with 8 bases aligning to TRBD1. Germline assignment: CDR1 SGHAT and CDR2 FQNNGV. The CDR3 contains 13 residues. Germline trimming cut 8 bases from V and 7 bases from J; bases unmatched to any gene: 4. For the CDR3, the DNA is TGTGCCAGCCGGCAGGGGGCAAATTCACCCCTCCACTTT. Translating gives CASRQGANSPLHF.

The chain has TRBV28 and TRBJ1-4; 8 bases line up with TRBD1. J lost 7 bases, V lost 9 bases, and 4 bases had no gene match. The CDR3 runs to 12 residues. Per germline, CDR1 MDHEN and CDR2 SYDVKM. The CDR3, as DNA: TGTGCCAGTGCCAGGGGGCGTGAAAAACTGTTTTTT. Encoded protein: CASARGREKLFF.

Here the CDR3 DNA reads TGTGCCAGCAGCCGATTCGGACAGCTTTATAATTCACCCCTCCACTTT. It specifies CASSRFGQLYNSPLHF. The chain uses TRBV11-3 and TRBJ1-6, with a tentative D call TRBD1 (6 bases). The CDR3 loop spans 16 amino acids. With 5 bases removed from V and 4 bases from J, the gap between germline ends came to 15 bases. Germline V gene sequence: CDR1 SGHNT, CDR2 YENEEA.

The J gene is TRBJ1-6, the V gene TRBV27; 7 bases map to TRBD1. V shed 5 bases and J 7 bases; nucleotides not matched to a gene: 5. This CDR3 has 14 amino acids. Germline CDR1 reads MNHEY; CDR2 reads SMNVEV (reference sequence). The CDR3 loop reads CASSQIQGNSPLHF. The CDR3 DNA reads as TGTGCCAGCAGTCAAATACAGGGGAATTCACCCCTCCACTTT.

The chain recombines TRBV5-1 with TRBJ1-6, with a possible D match to TRBD1 (5 bases). The germline V and J ends were trimmed by 0 bases and 9 bases, with 16 bases remaining between them. Germline lookup yields CDR1 SGHRS and CDR2 YFSETQ. This CDR3 spans 16 amino acids. CDR3 loop: CASSLEPLGGPSPLHF. The CDR3 DNA follows: TGCGCCAGCAGCTTGGAGCCTTTGGGGGGTCCTTCACCCCTCCACTTT.

V gene TRBV28 combines with J gene TRBJ1-5, with 10 bases identical to TRBD1. Trimming at V came to 4 bases and at J to 2 bases, leaving 2 bases not matched to a gene. Germline V gives CDR1 MDHEN, CDR2 SYDVKM. This CDR3 has 15 amino acids. The CDR3 reads CASSSGTGGNQPQHF. The DNA for the CDR3 is TGTGCCAGCAGTTCCGGGACAGGGGGCAATCAGCCCCAGCATTTT. Full variable domain (rest looked up from reference TRBV28 and TRBJ1-5): DVKVTQSSRYLVKRTGEKVFLECVQDMDHENMFWYRQDPGLGLRLIYFSYDVKMKEKGDIPEGYSVSREKKERFSLILESASTNQTSMYLCASSSGTGGNQPQHFGDGTRLSIL.

V usage is TRBV6-5 and J usage is TRBJ2-5, with 7 positions matching TRBD1. Germline CDR1 is MNHEY and CDR2 is SVGAGI. The V and J ends lost 0 bases and 6 bases, in that order; junction bases with no gene match: 4. The CDR3 length is 14 residues. Here the CDR3 reads CASSYSTGTKTQYF. CDR3 nucleotides: TGTGCCAGCAGTTACTCGACAGGGACAAAGACCCAGTACTTC.

This chain connects TRBV28 to TRBJ2-7; possibly TRBD1 for D (6 bases). The V and J ends lost 4 bases and 0 bases respectively, with 16 bases between them. In germline, CDR1 is MDHEN, CDR2 SYDVKM. The CDR3 loop spans 16 amino acids. The CDR3 region has the DNA TGTGCCAGCAGTTCCCACAGGGCCGAGGCCTCCTACGAGCAGTACTTC. Translation: CASSSHRAEASYEQYF.

The chain is built from TRBV10-2 and TRBJ2-2; the D gene is possibly TRBD2 (5 bases). V lost 0 bases, J lost 7 bases, and 6 bases lay in between. CDR1 and CDR2 from the germline V gene are WSHSY and SAAADI. The CDR3 sequence is 13 residues long. CDR3 DNA sequence: TGCGCCAGCAGTGAGTCGCGGGTCGGGGAGCTGTTTTTT. This codes for CASSESRVGELFF.

The chain uses TRBV5-1 and TRBJ1-2; 10 bases agree with TRBD1. Germline V gives CDR1 SGHRS, CDR2 YFSETQ. This CDR3 region has 18 residues. J was trimmed by 4 bases and V by 0 bases; bases with no gene match: 12. CDR3 nucleotide sequence: TGCGCCAGCAGCTTGGTGGGACAGGGGACCCACTTCGCCTATGGCTACACCTTC. It codes for CASSLVGQGTHFAYGYTF.

V is TRBV5-8 and J is TRBJ2-3; D perhaps matches TRBD1 (5 bases). Germline CDR1 SGHTS, CDR2 YDEGEE. The V end lost 2 bases, the J end lost 3 bases, and 16 bases lay between the germline ends. The CDR3 is 16 amino acids. Here the CDR3 DNA reads TGTGCCAGCAGCTTTAAATGGTCAGGGCAAACAGATACGCAGTATTTT. Encoded protein: CASSFKWSGQTDTQYF.

The chain combines TRBV19 with TRBJ1-2; D is unclear. CDR3 size: 12 residues. V lost 10 bases to trimming and J lost 1 base, with 10 bases between them. Germline V gives CDR1 LNHDA, CDR2 SQIVND (reference sequence). The CDR3 nucleotides read TGTGCCACCCACGGAGTTAACTATGGCTACACCTTC. Translated: CATHGVNYGYTF.

The chain has TRBV5-1 and TRBJ2-2; the match to TRBD1 covers 7 bases. After removal of 3 bases from V and 4 bases from J, the junction contained 3 bases not matched to a gene. Germline CDR1 and CDR2: SGHRS and YFSETQ. The length of the CDR3 is 14 residues. In DNA, the CDR3 is TGCGCCAGCAGCTCGGGACAGAGCACCGGGGAGCTGTTTTTT. Translating gives CASSSGQSTGELFF. The full variable domain, completed using reference TRBV5-1 and TRBJ2-2, is KAGVTQTPRYLIKTRGQQVTLSCSPISGHRSVSWYQQTPGQGLQFLFEYFSETQRNKGNFPGRFSGRQFSNSRSEMNVSTLELGDSALYLCASSSGQSTGELFFGEGSRLTVL.

The chain joins TRBV29-1 to TRBJ1-2; possible D gene TRBD1, 6 bases. The germline V gene has CDR1 SQVTM and CDR2 ANQGSEA. Trimming removed 6 bases from V and 0 bases from J, with 8 bases in between. The CDR3 length is 12 residues. CDR3 nucleotides: TGCAGCGTGGACAGTCCTAACTATGGCTACACCTTC. It encodes CSVDSPNYGYTF.

The chain has TRBV12-3 or TRBV12-4 and TRBJ1-6; D call uncertain. This CDR3 is built from 11 residues. V lost 4 bases to trimming and J lost 12 bases, with 7 bases between them. CDR3 nucleotides: TGTGCCAGCAGTTCATTTCAACCCCTCCACTTT. It is translated as CASSSFQPLHF.

This chain connects TRBV30 to TRBJ1-1; 10 bases match TRBD1. The V gene's germline CDR1 is GTSNPN and CDR2 SVGIG (reference sequence). The J segment lost 6 bases and the V segment lost 2 bases, leaving 6 bases of the junction unmatched. The CDR3 length is 14 residues. CDR3 residues: CAWSKGTGAAEAFF. CDR3 DNA: TGTGCCTGGAGTAAAGGGACAGGGGCGGCTGAAGCTTTCTTT.

The rearrangement links TRBV12-3 or TRBV12-4 to TRBJ1-2; possibly TRBD1 for D (6 bases). Trimming stripped 3 bases from V and 5 bases from J, with 10 bases between. The length of the CDR3 is 13 residues. In DNA, the CDR3 is TGTGCCAGCAGTTTTACGACAGGATATGGCTACACCTTC. This gives the protein CASSFTTGYGYTF.

V and J are TRBV6-2 or TRBV6-3 and TRBJ2-7; 7 nucleotides align to TRBD2. The J segment lost 2 bases and the V segment lost 2 bases, leaving 18 bases of the junction unmatched. CDR1 is MNHEY, CDR2 SVGEGT, per germline. The CDR3 runs 19 residues. The CDR3 DNA is TGTGCCAGCAGTTACGTCCGGGGTCTAGCGGAGTCTGTCACCTACGAGCAGTACTTC. Protein product: CASSYVRGLAESVTYEQYF.